The 20 T cell receptor beta chains below come from one sample, sequenced in a study of blood T cell repertoires in COVID-19. TCRdb keeps only in-frame clones here, not all; method: immunoSEQ multiplex PCR. The sample shows hundreds of thousands of clones, around nine tenths of them seen only once. The sample was peripheral blood. The receptors come from an older woman with COVID-19, enrolled during active disease.

V and J are TRBV6-1 and TRBJ1-3; a possible D gene is TRBD1 (6 bases). Germline V gives CDR1 MNHNS, CDR2 SASEGT. The CDR3 runs 17 residues. Trimming cost V 3 bases and J 0 bases, with 15 bases left between them. The CDR3 reads CASSERTVSFSGNTIYF. In nucleotides, the CDR3 is TGTGCCAGCAGTGAGCGGACAGTAAGTTTCTCTGGAAACACCATATATTTT.

The chain employs TRBV4-3 and TRBJ1-6; tentatively, D is TRBD1 (5 bases). Germline V lookup: CDR1 LGHNA, CDR2 YSLEER. V was pared by 1 base and J by 11 bases, with 15 bases between. There are 15 residues in the CDR3. CDR3 residues: CASSQVGAGRAPLHF. The CDR3 DNA is TGCGCCAGCAGCCAAGTAGGTGCAGGGAGGGCACCCCTCCACTTT.

The chain recombines TRBV5-1 with TRBJ2-1, with TRBD2 matching 11 bases. Germline V lookup: CDR1 SGHRS, CDR2 YFSETQ. This CDR3 has 15 amino acids. V was pared by 5 bases and J by 6 bases, with 7 bases of the junction left unmatched. In DNA, the CDR3 is TGCGCCAGCAGTCATGATGGGACTAGCGGCAATGAGCAGTTCTTC. It is translated as CASSHDGTSGNEQFF. Full variable domain (missing parts from reference TRBV5-1 and TRBJ2-1): KAGVTQTPRYLIKTRGQQVTLSCSPISGHRSVSWYQQTPGQGLQFLFEYFSETQRNKGNFPGRFSGRQFSNSRSEMNVSTLELGDSALYLCASSHDGTSGNEQFFGPGTRLTVL.

The chain carries TRBV5-4 and TRBJ1-4; TRBD1 matches at 8 bases. Losses at the gene ends were 4 bases for V and 4 bases for J; bases not matched to a gene: 12. The CDR3 extends over 17 amino acids. CDR1 and CDR2 (germline): SGHNT, YYREEE (reference sequence). Written as DNA, the CDR3 is TGTGCCAGCAGCCACAAACTTCAGGGGGCTATTAATGAAAAACTGTTTTTT. This sequence encodes CASSHKLQGAINEKLFF. The entire variable domain, with the rest obtained from reference TRBV5-4 and TRBJ1-4, is as follows: ETGVTQSPTHLIKTRGQQVTLRCSSQSGHNTVSWYQQALGQGPQFIFQYYREEENGRGNFPPRFSGLQFPNYSSELNVNALELDDSALYLCASSHKLQGAINEKLFFGSGTQLSVL.

This clone was found once. The V call is TRBV27, the J call TRBJ2-4; 8 bases are a match to TRBD2. The CDR3 runs to 16 residues. The trim removed 2 bases at V and 0 bases at J, leaving 3 bases unmatched. The germline V gene encodes CDR1 MNHEY and CDR2 SMNVEV (reference sequence). This CDR3 reads CASSLLAGIAKNIQYF. The CDR3 DNA reads as TGTGCCAGCAGTTTACTAGCGGGTATAGCCAAAAACATTCAGTACTTC.

CDR3 coding DNA: TGTGCCAGCAGTTACAGTTACTCCAGGGCCGGCCAGCCCCAGCATTTT. This sequence encodes CASSYSYSRAGQPQHF. J is TRBJ1-5 and V is TRBV6-2 or TRBV6-3, with D perhaps matching TRBD1 (5 bases). V was trimmed by 2 bases and J by 7 bases, leaving 18 bases between them. The CDR3 sequence is 16 residues long. The germline CDR1 and CDR2 sequences are MNHEY and SVGEGT.

V gene TRBV6-5 combines with J gene TRBJ2-7, with unresolved D. Trimming took 10 bases from V and 3 from J, leaving 10 bases between them. This CDR3 region has 11 residues. Germline lookup yields CDR1 MNHEY and CDR2 SVGAGI. The CDR3, as DNA: TGTGCCACTAGACGGAGCTACGAGCAGTACTTC. This sequence encodes CATRRSYEQYF.

V usage is TRBV2 and J usage is TRBJ1-5; D is perhaps TRBD1 (6 bases). CDR1 and CDR2 (germline): SNHLY, FYNNEI. V was clipped by 0 bases and J by 6 bases, with 18 bases between them. CDR3 length equals 17 residues. The chain's CDR3 is CASSEATDRSGTQPQHF. The CDR3 DNA reads as TGTGCCAGCAGTGAAGCTACCGACAGGAGTGGGACTCAGCCCCAGCATTTT.

The rearrangement joins TRBV9 to TRBJ2-7; 16 bases match TRBD2. V shed 4 bases, J shed 5 bases, and the junction held 3 bases outside the gene matches. From germline, CDR1 is SGDLS and CDR2 YYNGEE. CDR3 length: 15 residues. CDR3 amino acids: CASSPGTSGRDEQYF. The CDR3, as DNA: TGTGCCAGCAGCCCCGGGACTAGCGGGAGGGACGAGCAGTACTTC.

A few counts support this clone. The genes are TRBV28 and TRBJ1-1; 9 nucleotides agree with TRBD1. After removal of 8 bases from V and 10 bases from J, the junction contained 8 bases not matched to a gene. This CDR3 is 12 amino acids long. CDR1 is MDHEN, CDR2 SYDVKM, per germline. The CDR3 is CASHPMTGGAFF. For the CDR3, the DNA is TGTGCCAGCCATCCCATGACAGGGGGAGCTTTCTTT.

The rearrangement links TRBV15 to TRBJ2-7; 14 nucleotides align to TRBD2. The CDR3 length is 18 residues. The V gene end was trimmed by 0 bases and the J gene end by 6 bases; junction bases not matched to a gene: 10. Germline CDR1 is LNHNV and CDR2 is YYDKDF (reference sequence). Here the CDR3 reads CATSRDRGTSGGPLEQYF. CDR3 sequence (DNA): TGTGCCACCAGCAGAGATAGGGGGACTAGCGGGGGACCCCTCGAGCAGTACTTC.

The chain uses TRBV30 and TRBJ1-1; TRBD1 aligns across 8 bases. CDR3 length: 14 amino acids. With V trimmed by 5 bases and J by 1 base, 6 bases remained unmatched. Germline lookup yields CDR1 GTSNPN and CDR2 SVGIG (reference sequence). The CDR3 loop reads CAWSTGAGNTEAFF. The CDR3 DNA follows: TGTGCCTGGTCGACAGGGGCGGGGAACACTGAAGCTTTCTTT.

This clone was seen once. The V and J genes are TRBV15 and TRBJ2-5; D ambiguous. The CDR3 has 14 residues. Trimming removed 0 bases at V and 1 base at J, with 6 bases between. Germline-derived CDR1 and CDR2 are LNHNV and YYDKDF (reference sequence). The CDR3 DNA sequence: TGTGCCACCAGCAGAGACCGACTCCAAGAGACCCAGTACTTC. Amino acid sequence: CATSRDRLQETQYF.

V gene TRBV5-1 combines with J gene TRBJ1-1, with a weak D call TRBD1 (6 bases). The CDR3 totals 15 residues. Looked up from germline, CDR1 is SGHRS and CDR2 is YFSETQ. V lost 4 bases, J lost 6 bases, and 19 bases lay in between. The CDR3 bases are TGCGCCAGCAGCCTCAAGGGTGGGGGACATTCTGAAGCTTTCTTT. Amino acids: CASSLKGGGHSEAFF.

This chain links TRBV6-5 with TRBJ1-2, with 7 bases fitting TRBD1. Per the germline V gene, CDR1 is MNHEY and CDR2 is SVGAGI. Trimming removed 8 bases from V and 5 bases from J; junction bases left unmatched: 11. This CDR3 comprises 14 residues. CDR3 region: CASRPQGLIYGYTF. The DNA of the CDR3 is TGTGCCAGCCGACCACAGGGGCTTATTTATGGCTACACCTTC.

The rearrangement uses TRBV10-3 and TRBJ2-3; 8 bases match TRBD1. J lost 3 bases, V lost 4 bases, and 9 bases had no gene match. This CDR3 has 16 residues. The germline V gene encodes CDR1 ENHRY and CDR2 SYGVKD. This chain's CDR3 is CAISGGQVVVTDTQYF. DNA of the CDR3: TGTGCCATCAGTGGGGGACAGGTGGTGGTAACAGATACGCAGTATTTT.

This CDR3 is CASRAQGHIYGYTF. DNA of the CDR3: TGTGCCAGCAGAGCACAGGGTCACATTTATGGCTACACCTTC. The V call is TRBV3-1 (or the pseudogene TRBV3-2), the J call TRBJ1-2; possibly TRBD1 for D (6 bases). This CDR3 comprises 14 residues. V lost 6 bases, J lost 5 bases, and 16 bases lay in between. From germline, CDR1 is LGHDT and CDR2 YNNKEL (reference sequence).

The gene calls are TRBV11-3 and TRBJ1-4; 7 nucleotides line up with TRBD1. This CDR3 is 15 amino acids long. Per germline, CDR1 SGHNT and CDR2 YENEEA. J was trimmed by 6 bases and V by 3 bases; bases with no gene match: 7. The CDR3 loop reads CASSFSVQGDEKLFF. The CDR3 DNA follows: TGTGCCAGCAGCTTTTCAGTCCAGGGGGATGAAAAACTGTTTTTT.

The genes are TRBV5-1 and TRBJ1-2; D uncertain. CDR3 length equals 14 residues. Germline-derived CDR1 and CDR2 are SGHRS and YFSETQ. Trimming took 2 bases from V and 4 from J, leaving 12 bases between them. The CDR3 nucleotides read TGCGCCAGCAGCTTCGGCGGTACCGGCTATGGCTACACCTTC. It translates to CASSFGGTGYGYTF.

This chain links TRBV7-6 with TRBJ1-2; D gene uncertain. The V gene's germline CDR1 is SGHVS and CDR2 FNYEAQ. The V gene lost 6 bases and the J gene lost 7 bases, with 15 bases spanning the gap. This CDR3 spans 13 amino acids. This chain's CDR3 is CASSRTVTGGYTF. For the CDR3, the DNA is TGTGCCAGCAGTCGTACAGTCACCGGTGGCTACACCTTC.